This TCR beta chain was captured in a study of CD8 T cells in Susac syndrome. High-throughput TCR beta sequencing covered peripheral CD8+ and CD4+ T cells. Germline V lookup: CDR1 MNHEY, CDR2 SVGEGT. The CDR3 runs to 15 residues. V was clipped by 2 bases and J by 4 bases; unmatched bases: 1. This clonotype has only one observation. The antigen remains unidentified. Study-level results: The study acknowledged a relatively small number of individuals in its TCR sequencing and HLA analysis. CD8+ clonal expansion in Susac peaked in TEMRA cells and active patients.

RNA amounts of about 0.5 to 1 ug underwent reverse transcription with random hexamers. The immunoSEQ assay covered 54 Vbeta and 13 Jbeta segments for CDR3. Each CDR3 protein gets one entry after TCRdb re-called the immunoSEQ multiplex PCR reads with MiXCR. The sample includes more than 100,000 distinct CDR3 sequences, 85% to 95% of them seen just once. The V call is TRBV6-2 or TRBV6-3, the J call TRBJ2-1, with 11 bases matching TRBD2. The receptor comes from a human donor with Susac syndrome. Sequencing input: CD8+ T cells from PBMCs. Written as DNA, the CDR3 is TGTGCCAGCAGTTACCTAGCGGGGGGATACAATGAGCAGTTCTTC. It is translated as CASSYLAGGYNEQFF.